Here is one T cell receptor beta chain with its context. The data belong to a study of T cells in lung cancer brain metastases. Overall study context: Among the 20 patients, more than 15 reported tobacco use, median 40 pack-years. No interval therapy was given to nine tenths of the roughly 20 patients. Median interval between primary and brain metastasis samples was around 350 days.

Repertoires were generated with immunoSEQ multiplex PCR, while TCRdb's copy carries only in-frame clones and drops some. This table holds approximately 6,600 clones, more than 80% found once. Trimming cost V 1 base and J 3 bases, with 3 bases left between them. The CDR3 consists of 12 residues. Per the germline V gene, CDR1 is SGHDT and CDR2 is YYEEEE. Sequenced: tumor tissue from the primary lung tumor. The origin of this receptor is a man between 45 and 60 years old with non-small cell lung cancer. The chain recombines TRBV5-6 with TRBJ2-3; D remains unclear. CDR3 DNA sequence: TGTGCCAGCAGCTTGTGGACAGATACGCAGTATTTT. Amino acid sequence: CASSLWTDTQYF.